The 18 T cell receptor beta chains in this list originate from one sample, sequenced in a study of blood T cell repertoires in COVID-19. TCRdb's copy holds only in-frame clones and misses some; the assay was immunoSEQ multiplex PCR. This table holds about 51,000 clones, approximately 86% found once. Sequences were obtained from peripheral blood. These TCRs come from a man at least 80 years old with active COVID-19.

The chain is built from TRBV7-9 and TRBJ1-5; D is possibly TRBD1 (5 bases). With 5 bases removed from V and 5 bases from J, the gap between germline ends came to 7 bases. The CDR3 contains 12 residues. Germline CDR1 is SEHNR and CDR2 is FQNEAQ (reference sequence). The CDR3 region is CASSRGDQPQHF. CDR3 in DNA: TGTGCCAGCAGCCGGGGGGATCAGCCCCAGCATTTT.

Here the CDR3 reads CATSVWTGSHRETQYF. The CDR3 nucleotides read TGTGCCACCAGTGTCTGGACAGGGAGTCATCGGGAGACCCAGTACTTC. The chain couples TRBV24-1 to TRBJ2-5, with 8 bases identical to TRBD1. This CDR3 spans 16 amino acids. CDR1 and CDR2 (germline): KGHDR, SFDVKD. The trim removed 5 bases at V and 5 bases at J, leaving 12 bases unmatched.

The chain uses TRBV28 and TRBJ1-5, with a weak D call TRBD1 (5 bases). Trimming cost V 6 bases and J 4 bases, with 16 bases left between them. The length of the CDR3 is 15 residues. Germline values: CDR1 MDHEN, CDR2 SYDVKM. The CDR3 is CASSPTLGGNQPQHF. The DNA of the CDR3 is TGTGCCAGCAGCCCCACGCTGGGGGGGAATCAGCCCCAGCATTTT.

The gene calls are TRBV3-1 (or the pseudogene TRBV3-2) and TRBJ2-7; 14 bases match TRBD2. The ends lost 3 bases at V and 7 bases at J; junction bases unmatched: 11. The CDR3 has 17 amino acids. CDR1 and CDR2 (germline): LGHDT, YNNKEL (reference sequence). The CDR3 is CASSQWGLAGEWKEQYF. In DNA form, the CDR3 reads TGTGCCAGCAGCCAGTGGGGACTAGCGGGAGAGTGGAAAGAGCAGTACTTC.

The CDR3 DNA is TGTGCCAGCAGCGGACAGGCCTACGAGCAGTACTTC. Its protein product is CASSGQAYEQYF. The chain recombines TRBV6-5 with TRBJ2-7; 7 bases align to TRBD1. The J segment lost 2 bases and the V segment lost 6 bases, leaving 1 base of the junction unmatched. Germline values: CDR1 MNHEY, CDR2 SVGAGI. CDR3 length: 12 residues.

The V and J genes are TRBV19 and TRBJ1-5; tentatively, D is TRBD1 (5 bases). The CDR3 has 12 residues. The ends were cut back, 10 bases at V and 7 bases at J, with 14 bases in the middle. Germline V CDR1 and CDR2: LNHDA, SQIVND (reference sequence). The CDR3 sequence is CATGQLGQPQHF. The CDR3 DNA reads TGTGCCACTGGACAATTGGGGCAGCCCCAGCATTTT.

This clone has just a few counts. The chain uses TRBV30 and TRBJ1-3; 8 bases agree with TRBD1. Looked up from germline, CDR1 is GTSNPN and CDR2 is SVGIG (reference sequence). This CDR3 region has 15 residues. Trimming removed 1 base from V and 0 bases from J; junction bases left unmatched: 2. CDR3 bases: TGTGCCTGGAGTGGGACAGGGCTCTCTGGAAACACCATATATTTT. Amino acid sequence: CAWSGTGLSGNTIYF.

The chain employs TRBV9 and TRBJ1-4; TRBD1 might be the D (5 bases). V lost 0 bases to trimming and J lost 1 base, with 10 bases between them. Germline assignment: CDR1 SGDLS and CDR2 YYNGEE. The CDR3 runs 16 residues. CDR3 in DNA: TGTGCCAGCAGCGTAGGGGGCTCCGGAACTAATGAAAAACTGTTTTTT. Residues: CASSVGGSGTNEKLFF. Full variable domain (rest looked up from reference TRBV9 and TRBJ1-4): DSGVTQTPKHLITATGQRVTLRCSPRSGDLSVYWYQQSLDQGLQFLIQYYNGEERAKGNILERFSAQQFPDLHSELNLSSLELGDSALYFCASSVGGSGTNEKLFFGSGTQLSVL.

The genes are TRBV3-1 (or the pseudogene TRBV3-2) and TRBJ1-5, with TRBD1 matching 8 bases. V lost 0 bases, J lost 3 bases, and 7 bases stayed unmatched. This CDR3 is built from 17 residues. The germline V gene encodes CDR1 LGHDT and CDR2 YNNKEL (reference sequence). CDR3 protein: CASSQDLPGGSNQPQHF. The CDR3 region has the DNA TGTGCCAGCAGCCAAGATCTGCCAGGGGGCTCCAATCAGCCCCAGCATTTT.

This clone was detected a few times. J is TRBJ1-5 and V is TRBV7-9; 7 bases are shared with TRBD1. The CDR3 covers 13 residues. The trim removed 8 bases at V and 10 bases at J, leaving 11 bases unmatched. Germline loops: CDR1 SEHNR, CDR2 FQNEAQ (reference sequence). The CDR3 sequence: CASGVTGAGPQHF. The CDR3, as DNA: TGTGCCAGCGGAGTAACAGGGGCCGGACCCCAGCATTTT.

This chain links TRBV11-2 with TRBJ2-1; 8 bases fit TRBD2. Germline-derived CDR1 and CDR2 are SGHAT and FQNNGV. This CDR3 has 15 residues. The V and J ends lost 5 bases and 3 bases, in that order; junction bases with no gene match: 6. Here the CDR3 reads CASSLLAGFYNEQFF. DNA of the CDR3: TGTGCCAGCAGCCTTTTAGCGGGATTCTACAATGAGCAGTTCTTC.

The chain couples TRBV19 to TRBJ2-2, with D maybe TRBD2 (6 bases). The CDR3 sequence is 14 residues long. CDR1 and CDR2 (germline): LNHDA, SQIVND (reference sequence). V lost 7 bases and J lost 5, with 14 bases in between. The DNA for the CDR3 is TGTGCCAGTACCACCTTGGAGGGAACCGGGGAGCTGTTTTTT. It yields the protein CASTTLEGTGELFF.

This rearrangement joins TRBV7-3 to TRBJ2-3, with 11 bases lining up with TRBD2. There are 17 residues in the CDR3. Germline-derived CDR1 and CDR2 are SGHTA and FQGTGA. The J segment lost 2 bases and the V segment lost 4 bases, leaving 8 bases of the junction unmatched. DNA for the CDR3: TGTGCCAGCAGCTATGTCCCGGGACTAGCGGACACAGATACGCAGTATTTT. Translating it yields CASSYVPGLADTDTQYF.

This chain uses TRBV28 with TRBJ2-5; 9 positions match TRBD1. This CDR3 comprises 14 residues. V dropped 5 bases and J dropped 3; count of bases not matched to a gene: 4. From germline, CDR1 is MDHEN and CDR2 SYDVKM. The CDR3 loop is CASSPRTGEETQYF. CDR3 bases: TGTGCCAGCAGTCCAAGGACAGGGGAAGAGACCCAGTACTTC. Full variable domain (missing parts from reference TRBV28 and TRBJ2-5): DVKVTQSSRYLVKRTGEKVFLECVQDMDHENMFWYRQDPGLGLRLIYFSYDVKMKEKGDIPEGYSVSREKKERFSLILESASTNQTSMYLCASSPRTGEETQYFGPGTRLLVL.

V gene TRBV6-6 combines with J gene TRBJ2-1; possibly TRBD2 for D (7 bases). Germline V gene lookup returns CDR1 MNHNY and CDR2 SVGAGI (reference sequence). Trimming removed 5 bases from V and 0 bases from J, with 23 bases in between. The CDR3 is made up of 19 amino acids. The CDR3 nucleotides read TGTGCCAGCAGTCGCCCCGGGCCTAGCGGACAGAGCTCCTACAATGAGCAGTTCTTC. Its protein is CASSRPGPSGQSSYNEQFF.

The chain joins TRBV19 to TRBJ2-5; D possibly corresponds to TRBD1 (5 bases). Germline CDR1 reads LNHDA; CDR2 reads SQIVND (reference sequence). This CDR3 comprises 12 residues. V gave up 5 bases and J gave up 5 bases, with 9 bases separating them. The CDR3: CASSAGLETQYF. DNA for the CDR3: TGTGCCAGTAGTGCAGGGTTGGAGACCCAGTACTTC.

This chain joins TRBV2 and TRBJ1-1, with TRBD1 as a possible D gene (5 bases). This CDR3 is built from 14 residues. With 7 bases removed from V and 0 bases from J, the gap between germline ends came to 12 bases. The germline gives CDR1 SNHLY, CDR2 FYNNEI. In DNA form, the CDR3 reads TGTGCCAGCACAGGGTACCTTTTGAACACTGAAGCTTTCTTT. Translation gives CASTGYLLNTEAFF. Drawing the rest from reference TRBV2 and TRBJ1-1, the complete variable domain is EPEVTQTPSHQVTQMGQEVILRCVPISNHLYFYWYRQILGQKVEFLVSFYNNEISEKSEIFDDQFSVERPDGSNFTLKIRSTKLEDSAMYFCASTGYLLNTEAFFGQGTRLTVV.

This clone was seen a few times. The chain links TRBV3-1 (or the pseudogene TRBV3-2) to TRBJ1-5; the D is unclear. This CDR3 is built from 14 residues. V was cut by 3 bases and J by 0 bases, with 6 bases left in between. CDR1 LGHDT and CDR2 YNNKEL come from the germline V gene (reference sequence). This chain's CDR3 is CASSHADSNQPQHF. The CDR3 nucleotides are TGTGCCAGCAGCCATGCGGATAGCAATCAGCCCCAGCATTTT.